This T cell receptor (beta chain) is from a study of control samples from healthy donors and cancer patients. The table came from immunoSEQ multiplex PCR; TCRdb's copy has only in-frame clones and leaves some out. The table records about 81,000 clones, about 94% of them present only once. The receptor comes from a woman aged 18-29 years in good health. Material: blood.

CDR3 sequence reads: CASSSDRGYYEQYF. The CDR3 region has the DNA TGTGCCAGCAGCTCGGACAGGGGCTACTACGAGCAGTACTTC. The rearrangement uses TRBV5-4 and TRBJ2-7; TRBD1 aligns across 9 bases. This CDR3 comprises 14 residues. Looked up from germline, CDR1 is SGHNT and CDR2 is YYREEE (reference sequence). The V segment lost 3 bases and the J segment 3 bases; nucleotides outside the gene matches: 4.